This paragraph reports one T cell receptor beta chain. The PCR ran on 60 Vbeta and 13 Jbeta primers. Using immunoSEQ multiplex PCR, the repertoire was profiled, and TCRdb retains in-frame clones only, with some absent. This listing includes around 70,000 clones. There are 17 residues in the CDR3. Germline-derived CDR1 and CDR2 are SGHAT and FQNNGV. Trimming at V came to 1 base and at J to 7 bases, leaving 14 bases not matched to a gene. This sample is drawn from a study of cytomegalovirus exposure and HLA in healthy donors. Across the study: There were 70 million to 95 million unique TCRs (from HLA-typed donors) in an early data release.

Healthy people donating bone marrow made up the donors. The J gene is TRBJ2-3, the V gene TRBV11-2, with TRBD1 matching over 7 bases. Sequenced: PBMCs. The clonotype comes from a female donor in good health and CMV-seropositive. This CDR3 is CASSLGRRDSEGYTQYF. In DNA form, the CDR3 reads TGTGCCAGCAGCTTAGGGCGACGGGACAGCGAGGGATATACGCAGTATTTT. The full variable domain, in which reference TRBV11-2 and TRBJ2-3 provide the parts outside the CDR3, is EAGVAQSPRYKIIEKRQSVAFWCNPISGHATLYWYQQILGQGPKLLIQFQNNGVVDDSQLPKDRFSAERLKGVDSTLKIQPAKLEDSAVYLCASSLGRRDSEGYTQYFGPGTRLTVL.